This T cell receptor (beta chain) was retrieved from a study of blood T cell repertoires in COVID-19. Study-wide background: Samples representing acute and convalescent COVID-19 were sourced from the United States, Italy and Spain. T cells, B-cell-depleted T cells, or PBMCs supplied cDNA or gDNA.

Per the original methods: Reference gene primer amplification yielded estimated nucleated cell counts. TCRdb keeps only in-frame clones here, not all; method: immunoSEQ multiplex PCR. Clone size and V and J calls were adopted from that table, with D and trimming inferred from the DNA. The sample lists about 360,000 clones, 81% occurring once. The sequenced sample was peripheral blood. The TCR comes from a human donor with acute or convalescent COVID-19. The donor label of this sample is uncertain.

As DNA, the CDR3 is TGCGCCAGCAGTCGACAGGAGAATAGCAATCAGCCCCAGCATTTT. This codes for CASSRQENSNQPQHF. The V gene is TRBV23-1, the J gene TRBJ1-5; perhaps TRBD1 as D (6 bases). TRBV23-1 is given ORF status, its function remaining uncertain. CDR3 length equals 15 residues. Trimming pared 4 bases from V and 0 bases from J, leaving 10 bases between.